This T cell receptor beta chain was observed in a study of T cells in localized non-small cell lung cancer. For this clone: Its antigen remains unknown.

Germline CDR1 MNHEY, CDR2 SVGAGI. The J segment lost 1 base and the V segment lost 6 bases, leaving 3 bases of the junction unmatched. The CDR3 is 14 residues long. Measured with immunoSEQ multiplex PCR; TCRdb has only the in-frame clones, and not every one. The table includes tens of thousands of clones, roughly 76% detected once. Notes on the study in general: Elevated blood T cell density was associated with longer overall survival. Only one tumor region was sequenced, so heterogeneity remains possible. Uninvolved adjacent lung had more T cell clonality than any other tissue, topping tumor.

The sample in question was PBMCs, obtained before any cancer treatment. The receptor was isolated from a man aged 40 to 70 with stage II lung adenocarcinoma. The V and J genes are TRBV6-5 and TRBJ2-7; 10 nucleotides agree with TRBD1. CDR3 nucleotide sequence: TGTGCCAGCAGCACGGACAGGGGGTCCTACGAGCAGTACTTC. Translation: CASSTDRGSYEQYF.